This T cell receptor (beta chain) was sequenced in a study of T cell responses to AZD1222 COVID-19 vaccine. Study-level findings and limits: Donors were chiefly white British, with a greater number of females, and clonal diversity was perhaps underestimated.

This clone is labeled medium-sized (0.01 to 0.1%). The antigen remains unidentified. V lost 2 bases, J lost 0 bases, and 17 bases lay in between. CDR1 and CDR2 (germline): MNHEY, SVGEGT. This CDR3 region has 17 residues. Method: immunoSEQ multiplex PCR; TCRdb's copy keeps in-frame clones and lacks some. The data contain roughly 97,000 clones, approximately 91% of them singletons. The TCR comes from an adult in good health. Sequences were derived from peripheral blood, sampled on day 0 of AZD1222 vaccination. The chain uses TRBV6-2 or TRBV6-3 and TRBJ2-7; no firm D call. CDR3 coding DNA: TGTGCCAGCAGTTACCCGGGTGACCGGCCCATCTCCTACGAGCAGTACTTC. Its protein is CASSYPGDRPISYEQYF.